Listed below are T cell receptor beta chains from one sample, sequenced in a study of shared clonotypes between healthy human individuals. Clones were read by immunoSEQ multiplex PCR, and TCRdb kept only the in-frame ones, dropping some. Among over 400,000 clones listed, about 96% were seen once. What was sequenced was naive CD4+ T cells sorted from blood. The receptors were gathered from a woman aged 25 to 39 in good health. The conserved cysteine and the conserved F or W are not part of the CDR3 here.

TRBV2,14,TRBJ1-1,ASSEAGQGSYTEAF
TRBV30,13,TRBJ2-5,AWNRLAGGGETQY
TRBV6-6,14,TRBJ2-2,ASSYDKGRGAGELF
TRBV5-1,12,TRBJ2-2,ASNPDRAGGELF
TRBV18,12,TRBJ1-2,ASSPGPEDYGYT
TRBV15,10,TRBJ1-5,ATRTGAQPQH
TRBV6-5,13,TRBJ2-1,ASSFLGEGHNEQF
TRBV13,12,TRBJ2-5,ASSLGGREETQY
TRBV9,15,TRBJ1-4,ASSPDPGGSTNEKLF
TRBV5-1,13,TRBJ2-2,ASRTTSGSTGELF
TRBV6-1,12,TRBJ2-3,ASSDLGLSDTQY
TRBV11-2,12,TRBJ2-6,ASSPRDRANVLT
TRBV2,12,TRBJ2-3,ASIPGPKADTQY
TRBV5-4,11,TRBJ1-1,ASSWDKNTEAF
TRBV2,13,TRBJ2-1,ASRGSGSSYNEQF
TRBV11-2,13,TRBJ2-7,ASSLLTGRTYEQY
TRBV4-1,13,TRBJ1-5,ASSQDDRGREPQH
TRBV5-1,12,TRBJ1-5,ASSLPGVNQPQH
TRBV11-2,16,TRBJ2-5,ASSLVRGRTVPQETQY
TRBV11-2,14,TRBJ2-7,ASSLSDYPSSYEQY
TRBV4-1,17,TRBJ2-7,ASSQEGTPGLAYTHEQY
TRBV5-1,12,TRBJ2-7,ASSNGGRGQEQY
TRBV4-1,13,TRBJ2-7,ASSQPDRVSHEQY
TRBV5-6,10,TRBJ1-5,ASSSINQPQH
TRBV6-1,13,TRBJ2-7,ASSEGLAGPYEQY
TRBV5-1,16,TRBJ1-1,ASSLPGRTGGYDTEAF
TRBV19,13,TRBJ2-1,ASSSQTGGHNEQF
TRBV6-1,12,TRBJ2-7,ASSEQASGIEQY
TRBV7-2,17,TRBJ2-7,ASSALRDTPTPFSYEQY
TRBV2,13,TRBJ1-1,ASSPTGHRNTEAF
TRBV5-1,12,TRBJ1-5,ASSSGTGNQPQH
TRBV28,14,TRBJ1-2,ASSSPSLTGIYGYT
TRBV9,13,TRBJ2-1,ASSVLAGVVNEQF
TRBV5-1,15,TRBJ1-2,ASSRPGTGEELHGYT
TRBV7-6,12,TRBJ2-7,ASSLSAGNYEQY
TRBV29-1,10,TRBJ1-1,SVDRGNTEAF
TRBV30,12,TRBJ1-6,AWSGGQGKSPLH
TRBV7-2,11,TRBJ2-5,ASSPRDRETQY
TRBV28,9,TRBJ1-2,ASSYYYGYT
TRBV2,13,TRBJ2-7,ASRESRDRVHEQY
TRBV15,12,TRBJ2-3,ATKTSGSTDTQY
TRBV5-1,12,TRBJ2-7,ASSLLAGGSEQY
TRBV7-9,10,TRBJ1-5,ASSQSAQPQH
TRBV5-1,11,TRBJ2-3,ASNDRGGDTQY
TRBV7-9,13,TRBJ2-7,ASSSSGLSNYEQY
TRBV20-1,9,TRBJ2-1,SALTSGRGF
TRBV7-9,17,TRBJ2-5,ASSAPPGTSGVYQETQY
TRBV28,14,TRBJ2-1,ASSLAGLAGGVEQF
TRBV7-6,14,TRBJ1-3,ASSLGPPETGNTIY
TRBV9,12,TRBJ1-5,ASSNRALDQPQH
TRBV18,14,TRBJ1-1,ASSPGTGGLNTEAF
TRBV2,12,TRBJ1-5,ASGNSRGNQPQH
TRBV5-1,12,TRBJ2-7,ASSAGARGYEQY
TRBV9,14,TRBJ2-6,ASSVVTTPGANVLT